This paragraph covers one T cell receptor beta chain sequence. This sample stems from a study of monozygotic twins with inflammatory bowel disease. Total RNA amounting to 3,000 to 3,500 ng went into each TCR library. TCRdb re-called the 5' RACE reads and catalogs CDR3 proteins one per entry, DNA excluded. The listing records 420,000 or so distinct CDR3 sequences. The CDR3 has 16 amino acids. The germline gives CDR1 SGHAT, CDR2 FQNNGV. Source material: blood. The chain joins TRBV11-2 to TRBJ2-2; TCRdb's D call, TRBD1, is unchecked because there is no DNA. The origin of this receptor is a human donor with ulcerative colitis or Crohn's disease, or a healthy co-twin of an affected twin (not recorded which). CDR3 protein: CASSLIPNPYTGELFF.